Below, 9 T cell receptor beta chains from the same sample are listed, as sequenced in a study of blood T cell repertoires in COVID-19. Assay used: immunoSEQ multiplex PCR; TCRdb lists only in-frame clones, some missing. The sample consists of around 470,000 clones, roughly nine tenths of them appearing once. Specimen: peripheral blood. The receptors shown here come from a man aged 18 to 35 with COVID-19, enrolled during active disease.

This chain uses TRBV12-5 with TRBJ2-7; D is possibly TRBD1 (6 bases). This CDR3 has 14 amino acids. CDR1 is LGHNT and CDR2 is FRNRAP in the germline V gene. The V end lost 1 base, the J end lost 4 bases, and 11 bases lay between the germline ends. The CDR3, as DNA: TGTGCTAGTGGTTTGGCAGGGGCGGTATACGAGCAGTACTTC. Translation: CASGLAGAVYEQYF.

This chain uses TRBV28 with TRBJ2-1, with 12 bases aligning to TRBD2. This CDR3 is built from 17 residues. Trimming removed 5 bases from V and 6 bases from J; junction bases left unmatched: 11. Germline V gene data show CDR1 as MDHEN and CDR2 as SYDVKM. The CDR3 protein is CASSPGSLAGGFNEQFF. The CDR3 DNA follows: TGTGCCAGCAGTCCTGGTTCACTAGCGGGGGGATTCAATGAGCAGTTCTTC.

The chain employs TRBV19 and TRBJ1-1; 7 nucleotides align to TRBD1. Germline CDR1 LNHDA, CDR2 SQIVND (reference sequence). The CDR3 is 13 amino acids. J was trimmed by 1 base and V by 7 bases; bases with no gene match: 3. CDR3: CASNRGRNTEAFF. DNA for the CDR3: TGTGCCAGTAACAGGGGCCGGAACACTGAAGCTTTCTTT.

This rearrangement joins TRBV2 to TRBJ1-1; 7 bases line up with TRBD1. Unmatched junction bases numbered 12, after V lost 10 bases and J lost 4 bases. The CDR3 has 14 residues. Germline V lookup: CDR1 SNHLY, CDR2 FYNNEI. The CDR3 coding sequence is TGTGCCACCACCCTGGACAGGTCGAGCACTGAAGCTTTCTTT. This codes for CATTLDRSSTEAFF.

This rearrangement joins TRBV5-1 to TRBJ2-3, with TRBD2 matching 9 bases. CDR3 length equals 17 residues. The V gene end was trimmed by 8 bases and the J gene end by 3 bases; junction bases not matched to a gene: 16. CDR1 SGHRS and CDR2 YFSETQ come from the germline V gene. This chain's CDR3 is CASQVLRASGDTDTQYF. The CDR3 region has the DNA TGCGCCAGTCAAGTTTTGAGGGCTAGCGGGGATACAGATACGCAGTATTTT.

The V and J genes are TRBV11-3 and TRBJ2-1; 10 bases map to TRBD2. J gave up 6 bases and V 5 bases, and 7 bases lay outside the gene matches. CDR3 length: 15 amino acids. Germline assignment: CDR1 SGHNT and CDR2 YENEEA. The DNA for the CDR3 is TGTGCCAGCAGCCCGCGAGCGGGGGGGCTCAATGAGCAGTTCTTC. Translation gives CASSPRAGGLNEQFF. Drawing the rest from reference TRBV11-3 and TRBJ2-1, the complete variable domain is EAGVVQSPRYKIIEKKQPVAFWCNPISGHNTLYWYLQNLGQGPELLIRYENEEAVDDSQLPKDRFSAERLKGVDSTLKIQPAELGDSAVYLCASSPRAGGLNEQFFGPGTRLTVL.

The J gene is TRBJ1-1, the V gene TRBV7-3, with 9 nucleotides matching TRBD1. The junction had 2 bases not matched to a gene; V was cut back by 4 bases and J by 5 bases. Germline-derived CDR1 and CDR2 are SGHTA and FQGTGA. This CDR3 has 13 residues. The CDR3 sequence is CASSYGQGTEAFF. DNA for the CDR3: TGTGCCAGCAGCTACGGACAGGGGACTGAAGCTTTCTTT.

This clone was seen once. The chain joins TRBV19 to TRBJ2-1, with 8 positions matching TRBD2. This CDR3 is built from 16 residues. Germline CDR1 is LNHDA and CDR2 is SQIVND (reference sequence). V lost 1 base and J lost 9; bases outside the gene matches: 11. The CDR3, as DNA: TGTGCCAGTAGTATAGGAGAGGGGACTAGAGGCGGTGAGCAGTTCTTC. Protein: CASSIGEGTRGGEQFF.

This rearrangement joins TRBV6-5 to TRBJ2-2, with D hard to call. Trimming took 4 bases from V and 8 from J, leaving 11 bases between them. The CDR3 consists of 13 residues. Looked up from germline, CDR1 is MNHEY and CDR2 is SVGAGI. CDR3 region: CASSFDPTGELFF. As DNA, the CDR3 is TGTGCCAGCAGTTTCGACCCGACTGGGGAGCTGTTTTTT.